This TCR beta chain was identified in a study of blood T cell repertoires in COVID-19. This table comes from immunoSEQ multiplex PCR, and its TCRdb copy is limited to in-frame clones, with some not included. The sample contains 250,000 to 300,000 clones, approximately 91% of which appear only once. Trimming stripped 4 bases from V and 2 bases from J, with 13 bases between. This CDR3 has 14 residues. Per germline, CDR1 SGHKS and CDR2 YYEKEE (reference sequence). Material for sequencing was PBMCs or T cells enriched from blood (not recorded which). This receptor was identified in a woman between 35 and 50 years old with acute COVID-19. The chain links TRBV5-5 to TRBJ2-7; D may be TRBD1 (5 bases). CDR3 nucleotides: TGTGCCAGCAGCACCATTCAGGGCACCTACGAGCAGTACTTC. Amino acid sequence: CASSTIQGTYEQYF.